Presented here are 7 T cell receptor beta chains from one specimen sequenced in a study of T cell responses to AZD1222 COVID-19 vaccine. This table comes from immunoSEQ multiplex PCR, and its TCRdb copy is limited to in-frame clones, with some not included. The sample includes about 120,000 clones, 90% to 95% of them seen just once. This material consisted of peripheral blood, taken 28 days after the second AZD1222 dose. These receptors all come from an adult who received the AZD1222 COVID-19 vaccine.

The genes are TRBV7-2 and TRBJ1-2; 11 nucleotides align to TRBD1. The V gene end was trimmed by 5 bases and the J gene end by 8 bases; junction bases not matched to a gene: 7. Germline V gene lookup returns CDR1 SGHTA and CDR2 FQGNSA. CDR3 length: 14 amino acids. The CDR3 DNA reads as TGTGCCAGCAGCCCAGGACAGGGGGCGGAAGGCTACACCTTC. Its protein is CASSPGQGAEGYTF. The variable domain in full, completed from reference TRBV7-2 and TRBJ1-2, reads GAGVSQSPSNKVTEKGKDVELRCDPISGHTALYWYRQSLGQGLEFLIYFQGNSAPDKSGLPSDRFSAERTGGSVSTLTIQRTQQEDSAVYLCASSPGQGAEGYTFGSGTRLTVV.

The V call is TRBV7-9, the J call TRBJ2-7; the match to TRBD1 covers 7 bases. The V segment lost 2 bases and the J segment 1 base; nucleotides outside the gene matches: 11. Germline CDR1 reads SEHNR; CDR2 reads FQNEAQ (reference sequence). The CDR3 runs 17 residues. CDR3 protein: CASSLSTRGQRSYEQYF. Written as DNA, the CDR3 is TGTGCCAGCAGCTTATCCACTAGGGGACAGAGATCCTACGAGCAGTACTTC.

This clone was picked up one time. The chain combines TRBV6-2 or TRBV6-3 with TRBJ1-5, with a weak D call TRBD1 (5 bases). This CDR3 has 14 amino acids. Trimming pared 5 bases from V and 4 bases from J, leaving 12 bases between. CDR1 and CDR2 (germline): MNHEY, SVGEGT. The CDR3 DNA reads as TGTGCCAGCAGTGACCGGGGCCTAAATCAGCCCCAGCATTTT. The encoded protein is CASSDRGLNQPQHF.

The V and J genes are TRBV4-3 and TRBJ1-2; 7 nucleotides line up with TRBD1. CDR1 and CDR2 from the germline V gene are LGHNA and YSLEER. CDR3 length: 15 residues. The V segment lost 2 bases and the J segment 5 bases; nucleotides outside the gene matches: 8. The DNA for the CDR3 is TGCGCCAGCAGCCAATACCGGCAGGGGGAGTATGGCTACACCTTC. Protein product: CASSQYRQGEYGYTF.

The V gene is TRBV25-1, the J gene TRBJ1-2, with D unresolved. Germline loops: CDR1 MGHDK, CDR2 SYGVNS. The CDR3 runs to 12 residues. The germline V and J ends were trimmed by 7 bases and 3 bases, with 9 bases remaining between them. CDR3 amino acids: CASNFGDYGYTF. For the CDR3, the DNA is TGTGCCAGCAACTTTGGGGACTATGGCTACACCTTC.

The chain combines TRBV5-1 with TRBJ1-2; D may be TRBD1 (6 bases). Germline lookup yields CDR1 SGHRS and CDR2 YFSETQ. Trimming left V 0 bases short and J 4 bases short, with 7 bases between. CDR3 length: 13 residues. The CDR3: CASSLGGPYGYTF. Written as DNA, the CDR3 is TGCGCCAGCAGCTTGGGGGGGCCCTATGGCTACACCTTC.

The chain links TRBV11-2 to TRBJ1-3; D perhaps matches TRBD1 (5 bases). The ends were cut back, 5 bases at V and 4 bases at J, with 18 bases in the middle. CDR1 SGHAT and CDR2 FQNNGV come from the germline V gene. The CDR3 has 16 residues. CDR3 in amino acids: CASSQPGPRAGNTIYF. CDR3 bases: TGTGCCAGCAGCCAACCGGGGCCCCGGGCGGGAAACACCATATATTTT.